This TCR beta chain is drawn from a study of shared T cell receptors in the human thymus (dated by TCRdb to the early 2020s). About the investigation overall: The study examined how self-reactive, shared T-cell receptor alpha chains are generated in the human thymus.

Taken from cysteine to phenylalanine, the CDR3 has 16 residues. Here the CDR3 DNA is all that survives: 48 bases in frame from base 1. CDR1 SGHDT and CDR2 YYEEEE were looked up in the germline V gene. Trimming accounts for 2 bases at V and 1 base at J, while the number of junction bases matched to no gene is 4. Libraries were built with the immunoSEQ multiplex PCR assay. TCRdb mirrors the immuneACCESS table, restricted to in-frame sequences. Some clones are absent from its copies; in checked studies, under half trace to an unresolved V gene, and the reason for the others is unknown. The sample has 450,000 to 650,000 clones on record, around 78% of them singletons. The leading ten clones occupy about 0.014% of the sample. This clone was found a few times. The antigen it binds to is not known. The sample holds no much larger clone one base away, and base qualities are not on file. These data were also reused for a study on human thymus T cells. As the second publication notes: Immunologically healthy infants undergoing open corrective cardiac surgery for congenital heart defects in Finland were used as donors. Thymus tissue was collected as surgical resects that were removed during corrective cardiac surgery. Biased V and J gene segment usage appeared to be present in both thymic and peripheral blood repertoires. Highly overlapping thymic TCR repertoires among unrelated individuals were reported in the related research. The study used fewer than ten infant thymus samples plus four related peripheral blood samples to characterize TCR alpha and beta repertoires. Donor ages ranged from about 6 to 244 days, and the cohort comprised 5 to 7 male and a couple of female infants. Thymocytes were mechanically released from the tissue and were stored as pellets of roughly 9-33 million cells at -70 degrees C. A QIAsymphony instrument was used to extract genomic DNA from frozen cell pellets. The immunoSEQ multiplex PCR assay was used to amplify the TCRB and TCRAD loci from a standardized quantity of quality-controlled genomic DNA. The amplicons covered the V(D)J region and were long enough to include the CDR3 and to identify the V and J genes. Through the commercial immunoSEQ service, the amplicons were sequenced on an Illumina platform. Primer bias and sequencing errors were corrected as previously described, and TCRAD and TCRB were defined on the basis of the IMGT database. Analysis of the repertoires was done with immunoSEQ Analyzer 3.0 and VDJTools and included basic statistics, V/J segment usage, diversity estimates, rarefaction and pairwise overlap. To estimate diversity, the Chao1, ChaoE, Efron-Thisted, Shannon and inverse Simpson indices were applied, and diversity was also estimated on datasets down-sampled to the smallest sample. For repertoire overlap, CDR3 nucleotide sequence, V gene and J gene had to match strictly, and clustering was done by Jaccard-based multidimensional scaling. On average, thymus samples yielded 650,000 to 1,000,000 unique TCRB clonotypes, whereas blood samples yielded around 88,000.

In this chain, TRBV5-6 is recombined with TRBJ1-3, with 9 middle bases fitting TRBD1. The TCR originated in a boy in the first two years of life with a congenital heart defect. Donor details come from another sample of the same person, matched by shared clones. The sample was thymocytes. The DNA sequence follows: TGTGCCAGCAGCTTCGGACAGGGGATGTCTGGAAACACCATATATTTT. Its protein is CASSFGQGMSGNTIYF. Outside the CDR3, residues come from the reference TRBV5-6 and TRBJ1-3 proteins, so the full variable domain is: DAGVTQSPTHLIKTRGQQVTLRCSPKSGHDTVSWYQQALGQGPQFIFQYYEEEERQRGNFPDRFSGHQFPNYSSELNVNALLLGDSALYLCASSFGQGMSGNTIYFGEGSWLTVV.